These T cell receptor beta chains were read from a single sample in a study of T cells after yellow fever vaccination. MiXCR was run by TCRdb on the 5' RACE reads, yielding one entry per CDR3 protein. This table has about 330,000 distinct CDR3 sequences, about 7.8% appearing once. Here the sequenced sample was PBMCs, taken approximately 47 days after the first yellow fever vaccination. The receptors originated from a young man who received the YFV17D yellow fever vaccine. Each CDR3 is given with its conserved first and last residue. Fields, in order: clone size, D gene, V gene, J gene, CDR3 DNA, CDR3 protein. The D gene is left open where the match is weak. Clone size is given for some rows only: seen once, a few or many times, or a class if the clone is expanded.

size: few
D: TRBD1
V: TRBV12-3/TRBV12-4
J: TRBJ2-5
DNA: TGTGCCAGCAGTTCGAGAGGACAGGGCCAAGAGACCCAGTACTTC
CDR3: CASSSRGQGQETQYF

size: few
D: TRBD1
V: TRBV6-1
J: TRBJ2-3
DNA: TGTGCCAGCAGACCGTGGGACAGGGGCACAGATACGCAGTATTTT
CDR3: CASRPWDRGTDTQYF

size: many
D: TRBD1
V: TRBV20-1
J: TRBJ2-7
DNA: TGCAGTGCTAGAGACCACCGACAGGGGACCTACGAGCAGTACTTC
CDR3: CSARDHRQGTYEQYF

size: few
D: NA
V: TRBV4-1
J: TRBJ2-2
DNA: TGCGCCAGCAGGAGAGGGGACGGGGAGCTGTTTTTT
CDR3: CASRRGDGELFF

size: few
D: TRBD1
V: TRBV5-1
J: TRBJ2-1
DNA: TGCGCCAGCAGCTTGGCCCTCGATGCAGGGGGCTTTTACAATGAGCAGTTCTTC
CDR3: CASSLALDAGGFYNEQFF

size: few
D: NA
V: TRBV9
J: TRBJ2-3
DNA: TGTGCCAGCAGCGCGAGAGGAGATACGCAGTATTTT
CDR3: CASSARGDTQYF

size: NA
D: NA
V: TRBV4-2
J: TRBJ1-2
DNA: TGTGCCATCAGCCCTGGGCTCTATGGCTACACCTTC
CDR3: CAISPGLYGYTF

size: many
D: NA
V: TRBV18
J: TRBJ2-1
DNA: TGTGCCAGCTCACCGAGGGGTTACAATGAGCAGTTCTTC
CDR3: CASSPRGYNEQFF

size: NA
D: NA
V: TRBV4-1
J: TRBJ1-5
DNA: TGCGCCAGCAGCCATCGGTTGGATCAGCCCCAGCATTTT
CDR3: CASSHRLDQPQHF

size: NA
D: NA
V: TRBV20-1
J: TRBJ2-1
DNA: TGCAGTGCTTTAGGTCTTCGGCAGTTCTTC
CDR3: CSALGLRQFF

size: NA
D: NA
V: TRBV7-8
J: TRBJ1-1
DNA: TGTGCCAGCAGCTTAGCGAATAGGGAGGGCCGGACTGAAGATTTCTTT
CDR3: CASSLANREGRTEDFF

size: few
D: TRBD1
V: TRBV4-1
J: TRBJ1-2
DNA: TGCGCCAGCAGCCCCGGGACAGGAAATCTCTATGGCTACACCTTC
CDR3: CASSPGTGNLYGYTF

size: once
D: NA
V: TRBV7-2
J: TRBJ2-1
DNA: TGTGCCAGCAGCTTCAGGGCGGTAGACAATGAGCAGTTCTTC
CDR3: CASSFRAVDNEQFF

size: few
D: TRBD1
V: TRBV6-5
J: TRBJ1-5
DNA: TGTGCCAGCAGTTACCGAGTAGGGGGCCAGCCCCAGCATTTT
CDR3: CASSYRVGGQPQHF

size: NA
D: TRBD1
V: TRBV5-1
J: TRBJ2-2
DNA: TGCGCCAGCAGCTTCACAGGGGGATGGACCCTTCAGGAGCTGTTTTTT
CDR3: CASSFTGGWTLQELFF

size: NA
D: TRBD2
V: TRBV27
J: TRBJ2-2
DNA: TGTGCCAGCAGCCGGACTAGCGGGGGGGCGAGCGGGGAGCTGTTTTTT
CDR3: CASSRTSGGASGELFF

size: few
D: TRBD1
V: TRBV12-3/TRBV12-4
J: TRBJ2-5
DNA: TGTGCCAGCAGCCAAGGACAGGGGGCTCGAGAGACCCAGTACTTC
CDR3: CASSQGQGARETQYF

size: few
D: TRBD2
V: TRBV10-3
J: TRBJ2-3
DNA: TGTGCCATCAGTCTCCTAAATGGGGGGACTAGCAGTTCTGATACGCAGTATTTT
CDR3: CAISLLNGGTSSSDTQYF

size: NA
D: NA
V: TRBV5-5
J: TRBJ1-3
DNA: TGTGCCAGCAGCTGGGGTGGAAACACCATATATTTT
CDR3: CASSWGGNTIYF

size: few
D: NA
V: TRBV6-5
J: TRBJ2-3
DNA: TGTGCCAGCAGTTACGGGACGGAGTACACAGATACGCAGTATTTT
CDR3: CASSYGTEYTDTQYF

size: few
D: NA
V: TRBV7-2
J: TRBJ2-3
DNA: TGTGCCAGCAGCTTAATTAGGGGAAGTAGCACAGATACGCAGTATTTT
CDR3: CASSLIRGSSTDTQYF

size: NA
D: NA
V: TRBV14
J: TRBJ2-1
DNA: TGTGCCAGCAGCCAAGATCTGGGGAATGAGCAGTTCTTC
CDR3: CASSQDLGNEQFF

size: NA
D: TRBD1
V: TRBV11-2
J: TRBJ2-1
DNA: TGTGCCAGCAGCTACTCGAGGCCTTCGGACAGGCCCGGGAATGAGCAGTTCTTC
CDR3: CASSYSRPSDRPGNEQFF

size: few
D: NA
V: TRBV4-2
J: TRBJ2-1
DNA: TGTGCCAGCAGCCAGGCTCTCCGGAGCATGGGGGATAATGAGCAGTTCTTC
CDR3: CASSQALRSMGDNEQFF

size: few
D: NA
V: TRBV7-2
J: TRBJ1-1
DNA: TGTGCCAGCAGCTTACTGGGTTCAAAGGCTTTCTTT
CDR3: CASSLLGSKAFF

size: NA
D: TRBD1
V: TRBV15
J: TRBJ2-5
DNA: TGTGCCACCAGCAACAGGGGTTGGGGACCAGAGACCCAGTACTTC
CDR3: CATSNRGWGPETQYF

size: NA
D: NA
V: TRBV20-1
J: TRBJ2-3
DNA: TGCAGTGGTGGGGCTGATGATACGCAGTATTTT
CDR3: CSGGADDTQYF

size: NA
D: TRBD1
V: TRBV9
J: TRBJ1-6
DNA: TGTGCCAGCAGCGCAGAAACGCCAGGGGGACGGAATTCACCCCTCCACTTT
CDR3: CASSAETPGGRNSPLHF

size: few
D: NA
V: TRBV4-3
J: TRBJ2-5
DNA: TGCGCCAGCAGCCAAGATCGGTACGGACAAGAGACCCAGTACTTC
CDR3: CASSQDRYGQETQYF

size: few
D: NA
V: TRBV4-3
J: TRBJ1-3
DNA: TGCGCCAGCAGCCAAGGCACAGGGCATGGAAACACCATATATTTT
CDR3: CASSQGTGHGNTIYF

size: NA
D: TRBD2
V: TRBV4-1
J: TRBJ2-3
DNA: TGCGCCAGCAGCCAAACCCCCCTGGGGGGGTCGGATACGCAGTATTTT
CDR3: CASSQTPLGGSDTQYF

size: NA
D: NA
V: TRBV20-1
J: TRBJ2-3
DNA: TGCAGTGCTAGAGTTGGCGGGGGGGGGACAGGGGCGCAGTATTTT
CDR3: CSARVGGGGTGAQYF

size: NA
D: TRBD1
V: TRBV27
J: TRBJ1-6
DNA: TGTGCCAGCAACCCTAACCCGGGACAGGGACATTCACCCCTCCACTTT
CDR3: CASNPNPGQGHSPLHF

size: many
D: TRBD2
V: TRBV5-1
J: TRBJ2-1
DNA: TGCGCCAGCAGCTTAAGCGGGGGGACAGATTACAATGAGCAGTTCTTC
CDR3: CASSLSGGTDYNEQFF

size: NA
D: TRBD1
V: TRBV5-4
J: TRBJ2-2
DNA: TGTGCCAGCAGCCGAGACAGGGCCGAGCTGTTTTTT
CDR3: CASSRDRAELFF

size: NA
D: NA
V: TRBV28
J: TRBJ2-3
DNA: TGTGCCGCATCCCTCCGGACAGATACGCAGTATTTT
CDR3: CAASLRTDTQYF

size: many
D: NA
V: TRBV7-6
J: TRBJ1-6
DNA: TGTGCCAGCAGCGCCATGATAAGGGACAATTCACCCCTCCACTTT
CDR3: CASSAMIRDNSPLHF

size: few
D: TRBD1
V: TRBV9
J: TRBJ2-2
DNA: TGTGCCAGCAGCGTTTCGGACAGGCCCGGGGAGCTGTTTTTT
CDR3: CASSVSDRPGELFF

size: NA
D: NA
V: TRBV6-1
J: TRBJ1-1
DNA: TGTGCCAGCCGCCAAGGGCGACGCGCTGAAGCTTTCTTT
CDR3: CASRQGRRAEAFF

size: few
D: NA
V: TRBV25-1
J: TRBJ1-4
DNA: TGTGCCAGCAGTAGCGCGATAGCAACTAATGAAAAACTGTTTTTT
CDR3: CASSSAIATNEKLFF

size: many
D: NA
V: TRBV11-2
J: TRBJ1-4
DNA: TGTGCCAGCAGCTTACACCAGGGTCGGGTTCGGGAAAAACTGTTTTTT
CDR3: CASSLHQGRVREKLFF

size: few
D: TRBD1
V: TRBV7-2
J: TRBJ1-2
DNA: TGTGCCAGCAGCTTAATGTCGACAGGGACAAACTATGGCTACACCTTC
CDR3: CASSLMSTGTNYGYTF

size: many
D: TRBD1
V: TRBV7-9
J: TRBJ1-1
DNA: TGTGCCAGCAGCCGACATGGACAGGACGGGACTGAAGCTTTCTTT
CDR3: CASSRHGQDGTEAFF

size: few
D: NA
V: TRBV4-1
J: TRBJ2-6
DNA: TGCGCCAGCAGCCATCACTCCGGACGGGGCTCTGGGGCCAACGTCCTGACTTTC
CDR3: CASSHHSGRGSGANVLTF

size: NA
D: TRBD1
V: TRBV7-9
J: TRBJ1-1
DNA: TGTGCCAGCAGATCACGGGACAGCCTTAACACTGAAGCTTTCTTT
CDR3: CASRSRDSLNTEAFF

size: NA
D: NA
V: TRBV5-1
J: TRBJ2-7
DNA: TGCGCCAGCAGCTCCACAGGTTATGGGGCCTACGAGCAGTACTTC
CDR3: CASSSTGYGAYEQYF

size: NA
D: NA
V: TRBV27
J: TRBJ2-1
DNA: TGTGCCAGCAGCATCCCCTACAATGAGCAGTTCTTC
CDR3: CASSIPYNEQFF

size: few
D: NA
V: TRBV7-2
J: TRBJ2-3
DNA: TGTGCCAGCAGCCTAGAGTTAATTAGCACAGATACGCAGTATTTT
CDR3: CASSLELISTDTQYF

size: many
D: NA
V: TRBV7-6
J: TRBJ1-4
DNA: TGTGCCAGCAGCTTAGTCCAGGGAGGAGGAGAAAAACTGTTTTTT
CDR3: CASSLVQGGGEKLFF

size: NA
D: TRBD1
V: TRBV5-1
J: TRBJ2-3
DNA: TGCGCCAGCAGCGCCCTATCCGGGACAGGGGTGGCAGATACGCAGTATTTT
CDR3: CASSALSGTGVADTQYF

size: few
D: NA
V: TRBV7-6
J: TRBJ2-3
DNA: TGTGCCAGCAGCCCCGGTGGGGGCCATAGCGGAAGGGCAGATACGCAGTATTTT
CDR3: CASSPGGGHSGRADTQYF

size: NA
D: NA
V: TRBV20-1
J: TRBJ2-3
DNA: TGCAGTGCTAGAGATGTCCGCTCCTGGGATACGCAGTATTTT
CDR3: CSARDVRSWDTQYF

size: few
D: NA
V: TRBV4-2
J: TRBJ2-1
DNA: TGTGCCAGCAGCCAAGCAGGAGGAGGGAGAGGTGAGCAGTTCTTC
CDR3: CASSQAGGGRGEQFF

size: few
D: TRBD1
V: TRBV7-2
J: TRBJ2-7
DNA: TGTGCCAGCAGCTTAGGGACAGGGAGGTCCTACGAGCAGTACTTC
CDR3: CASSLGTGRSYEQYF

size: few
D: NA
V: TRBV18
J: TRBJ1-1
DNA: TGTGCCAGCTCACCAATGACAGGCCAGAACACTGAAGCTTTCTTT
CDR3: CASSPMTGQNTEAFF